This entry features one TCR beta chain sequence. The entry originates in a study of T-cell reconstitution after alpha-beta-depleted transplantation in children. During its preparation, the TCRbeta library received unique molecular identifiers. TCRdb re-derived calls from the PCR reads in MiXCR, one entry per CDR3 protein. Among hundreds of thousands of distinct CDR3 sequences listed, approximately 16% were seen once. This CDR3 has 16 amino acids. V was shortened by 0 bases and J by 0 bases, with 11 bases between the two germline ends. CDR1 and CDR2 from the germline V gene are LGHDT and YNNKEL (reference sequence).

The sequences come from PBMCs from the stem cell graft donor, collected from the stem cell graft. The chain combines TRBV3-1 with TRBJ1-2; the D is unclear. The sequence was collected from a human donor who donated a stem cell graft to a child with acute myeloid leukemia. CDR3 protein: CASSQELVTPNYGYTF. CDR3 sequence (DNA): TGTGCCAGCAGCCAAGAATTGGTGACACCTAACTATGGCTACACCTTC.